The sample holds a few counts of the clone carrying this TCR beta chain. Its antigen is unknown. The sample belongs to a study of tumor-infiltrating lymphocytes in primary liver carcinoma. Background on the study: Stage T1-T3 N0M0 and a size of about 4 to 10 cm characterized the tumors. Study conclusions and caveats: Whereas tumor region pairs overlapped more, tumor-adjacent and tumor-blood pairs overlapped less. It was observed that only about 7.5-25% of the top clones appeared in every one of the five tumor regions.

Starting from 400 to 500 ng of total RNA, TCR beta cDNA was produced with a primer in the constant region. Investigators got TCR beta libraries out of three nested multiplex PCR rounds, done with slightly modified ARM-PCR. TRBV1-TRBV30 forward primers and a C-beta reverse primer were used in the first two PCR rounds, which each ran for about 9 cycles. One entry per CDR3 protein results from TCRdb running MiXCR on the multiplex PCR reads. This sample has 50,000 or so distinct CDR3 sequences; around 82% occur once, and the top ten carry 24%. Co-extracting RNA and DNA was done with roughly 17-33 mg of unsorted bulk tissue as input. Each tumor had five separate regions sampled. V lost 9 bases and J lost 8; bases outside the gene matches: 18. The CDR3 totals 16 residues. The germline V gene encodes CDR1 MNHEY and CDR2 SVGEGT.

The rearrangement joins TRBV6-2 or TRBV6-3 to TRBJ2-3; TRBD2 aligns across 9 bases. Sample: liver tumor tissue from sampling region 5. Subset of the sample: tumor region T5, tumor centre. The clonotype originates from a man between 40 and 49 years old with primary liver carcinoma and hepatitis B virus infection. The CDR3 here is CASSSRLAVGSSTQYF. The DNA of the CDR3 is TGTGCCAGTAGCAGCCGACTAGCGGTAGGTTCAAGTACGCAGTATTTT.